This T cell receptor (beta chain) was observed in a study of control samples from healthy donors and cancer patients. Sequenced by immunoSEQ multiplex PCR; TCRdb stores in-frame clones only, minus some. The sample lists about 190,000 clones; around 93% were seen once. This CDR3 region has 18 residues. Germline V lookup: CDR1 MNHNS, CDR2 SASEGT. V was shortened by 1 base and J by 7 bases, with 26 bases between the two germline ends. This clone was detected once. Sequencing was carried out using blood. This receptor was identified in a man aged 25-45 years in good health. J is TRBJ2-7 and V is TRBV6-1; D perhaps matches TRBD1 (6 bases). In nucleotides, the CDR3 is TGTGCCAGCAGTGAAGGACTTTTTCTGGGGGCTGCCAACGGGGAGCAGTACTTC. Protein: CASSEGLFLGAANGEQYF.